Below are 3 T cell receptor beta chains sequenced from a single sample in a study of blood T cell repertoires in COVID-19. The table came from immunoSEQ multiplex PCR; TCRdb's copy has only in-frame clones and leaves some out. The top ten clones hold about 1.9% of a sample with 170,000 or so clones, roughly nine tenths of them seen once. The sequenced sample was peripheral blood. The receptors shown here come from a man younger than 35 who had recovered from COVID-19.

The chain recombines TRBV10-2 with TRBJ1-1, with D maybe TRBD1 (5 bases). Trimming removed 4 bases at V and 4 bases at J, with 10 bases between. The germline gives CDR1 WSHSY, CDR2 SAAADI. The CDR3 is 13 residues long. The CDR3 DNA follows: TGCGCCAGCAGTGGGCAGGGTGGCACTGAAGCTTTCTTT. Amino acids: CASSGQGGTEAFF.

The chain carries TRBV6-5 and TRBJ2-1, with 9 bases lining up with TRBD2. There are 15 residues in the CDR3. The V and J ends lost 10 bases and 0 bases, in that order; junction bases with no gene match: 7. CDR1 and CDR2 from the germline V gene are MNHEY and SVGAGI. In DNA, the CDR3 is TGTGCCACCACTAGCGGGCTTGTCTCCTACAATGAGCAGTTCTTC. Encoded protein: CATTSGLVSYNEQFF.

The rearrangement links TRBV4-3 to TRBJ1-2; no firm D call. Germline V lookup: CDR1 LGHNA, CDR2 YSLEER. V lost 1 base and J lost 5, with 17 bases in between. The CDR3 has 16 residues. The CDR3 coding sequence is TGCGCCAGCAGCCAAGGGGCCCGCAATTTTTTTTATGGCTACACCTTC. Its protein product is CASSQGARNFFYGYTF.